The 9 T cell receptor beta chains given below trace back to one sample, sequenced in a study of T cells in Graves' hyperthyroidism and ophthalmopathy. Regions amplified from RNA transcripts were the TCR beta CDR3 regions. The TCR CDR3 first-round RT-PCR relied on the HTBI primer set. TCRdb itself ran the multiplex PCR reads through MiXCR, one entry per CDR3 protein. The table has 300,000 to 450,000 distinct CDR3 sequences, about 15% seen once. What was sequenced was blood. These receptors were collected from a woman in her thirties with Graves' hyperthyroidism.

This clonotype occurred many times. The CDR3 is CASSRDIYEQYF. In DNA, the CDR3 is TGTGCCAGCAGTCGGGACATCTACGAGCAGTACTTC. J is TRBJ2-7 and V is TRBV12-3 or TRBV12-4; weak D call: TRBD1 (6 bases). Trimming stripped 5 bases from V and 3 bases from J, with 8 bases between. The CDR3 runs to 12 residues.

This clonotype was picked up a small number of times. The V and J genes are TRBV6-5 and TRBJ2-5, with D possibly TRBD1 on 5 matching bases. CDR1 and CDR2 (germline): MNHEY, SVGAGI. V was trimmed by 0 bases and J by 3 bases, leaving 11 bases between them. This CDR3 is built from 15 residues. The CDR3 spells CASSYSATAKETQYF. The CDR3 coding sequence is TGTGCCAGCAGTTACTCGGCGACAGCAAAAGAGACCCAGTACTTC.

This clonotype showed up just a few times. The chain combines TRBV2 with TRBJ1-1, with 7 positions matching TRBD1. There are 14 residues in the CDR3. Trimming took 6 bases from V and 1 from J; bases not matched to a gene: 5. The germline V gene encodes CDR1 SNHLY and CDR2 FYNNEI. The CDR3 sequence: CASRSRQGNTEAFF. In DNA form, the CDR3 reads TGTGCCAGCAGATCCCGACAGGGGAACACTGAAGCTTTCTTT. The full variable domain, rest sourced from reference TRBV2 and TRBJ1-1, is EPEVTQTPSHQVTQMGQEVILRCVPISNHLYFYWYRQILGQKVEFLVSFYNNEISEKSEIFDDQFSVERPDGSNFTLKIRSTKLEDSAMYFCASRSRQGNTEAFFGQGTRLTVV.

This sequence joins TRBV5-1 and TRBJ2-7; 9 bases align to TRBD1. Per germline, CDR1 SGHRS and CDR2 YFSETQ. Trimming took 4 bases from V and 3 from J; bases not matched to a gene: 8. The CDR3 runs to 15 residues. The CDR3 region has the DNA TGCGCCAGCAGCGCGGGACAGGGAGGAATCTACGAGCAGTACTTC. It specifies CASSAGQGGIYEQYF.

In its sample, this clonotype was seen many times. This chain uses TRBV6-1 with TRBJ2-1; the match to TRBD2 covers 8 bases. Germline values: CDR1 MNHNS, CDR2 SASEGT. J gave up 10 bases and V 5 bases, and 10 bases lay outside the gene matches. This CDR3 region has 14 residues. CDR3 in amino acids: CASSYLAGYGEQFF. DNA of the CDR3: TGTGCCAGCAGTTATCTAGCGGGCTATGGGGAGCAGTTCTTC.

This clonotype was found a few times. The V gene is TRBV2, the J gene TRBJ2-1; TRBD2 matches 10 bases. Per germline, CDR1 SNHLY and CDR2 FYNNEI. The CDR3 is made up of 18 amino acids. With V trimmed by 0 bases and J by 6 bases, 11 bases remained unmatched. The CDR3 sequence is CASSEARLAGKTGNEQFF. As DNA, the CDR3 is TGTGCCAGCAGTGAAGCCCGACTAGCGGGTAAGACAGGCAATGAGCAGTTCTTC.

In the case of this clonotype: The conserved final phenylalanine or tryptophan is absent from the CDR3, which likely points to a read error. The chain links TRBV18 to TRBJ1-2, with 8 positions matching TRBD1. V shed 5 bases and J 6 bases; nucleotides not matched to a gene: 20. This CDR3 is built from 18 residues. Germline V gene data show CDR1 as KGHSH and CDR2 as LQKENI. The CDR3 bases are TGTGCCAGCTCAGGACTTATGGTGGGAGACGGACAGGGACATGGCTACACCTCC. This codes for CASSGLMVGDGQGHGYTS.

This clonotype was recorded a few times. The CDR3 DNA is TGTGCCAGCAGCGGAGACTCAGGGAAGCAGTACTTC. Protein product: CASSGDSGKQYF. The chain is built from TRBV2 and TRBJ2-7, with D possibly matching TRBD1 (5 bases). V was pared by 6 bases and J by 8 bases, with 14 bases between. CDR1 is SNHLY, CDR2 FYNNEI, per germline. This CDR3 comprises 12 residues.

The chain employs TRBV19 and TRBJ2-3, with D tentatively TRBD2 (5 bases). V was pared by 2 bases and J by 3 bases, with 12 bases between. CDR3 length equals 15 residues. Germline CDR1 is LNHDA and CDR2 is SQIVND (reference sequence). The CDR3 DNA sequence: TGTGCCAGTAGTATAACACGGGGTCGAACAGATACGCAGTATTTT. Protein sequence: CASSITRGRTDTQYF.